The clone carrying this TCR beta chain was detected many times. Its antigen is unidentified. The record originates from a study of T and B cells in COVID-19 patients. Study information: COVID-19 patients gave peripheral blood either during active infection or after recovery.

Study conclusions and caveats: Clonality of TRB repertoires was high in active COVID-19; recovery brought above-healthy diversity and richness. Of 2,331 TCR clusters found only in the recovered cohort, a few dozen had low generation probability.

The V gene's germline CDR1 is LNHDA and CDR2 SQIVND (reference sequence). The CDR3 is 13 amino acids. Trimming removed 7 bases at V and 4 bases at J, with 11 bases between. From blood, roughly 220-550 ng of genomic DNA served as TRB template. Multiplex PCR with BIOMED2 TRB-A/B primer pools amplified TRB rearrangements. TCRdb reprocessed the multiplex PCR reads via MiXCR and lists one record per CDR3 protein. There are roughly 21,000 distinct CDR3 sequences in the sample; approximately 30% occur only once, and about 2.2% lies in the top ten. The sequence was collected from a human donor who had recovered from COVID-19. V is TRBV19 and J is TRBJ1-5; no reliable D call. The sequencing sample was made of blood. In nucleotides, the CDR3 is TGTGCCAGTAAGGAAGGTAGTAATCAGCCCCAGCATTTT. Translating it yields CASKEGSNQPQHF.